A selection of T cell receptor beta chains follows, all from one sample in a study of tumor-infiltrating lymphocytes in primary liver carcinoma. One entry per CDR3 protein, called by TCRdb with MiXCR from the multiplex PCR reads. Of approximately 100,000 distinct CDR3 sequences in the sample, about 62% were seen once. The sample was liver tumor tissue from sampling region 2. All receptors derive from a woman aged 60-75 years with primary liver carcinoma and hepatitis B virus infection. CDR3s include the opening cysteine and the closing phenylalanine or tryptophan. D genes are given only for firm matches. Rows give clone size only sometimes, using once, few, many, or a class for an expanded clone.

d_gene	v_gene	j_gene	abundance	CDR3aa	CDR3nt
TRBD2	TRBV12-3/TRBV12-4	TRBJ2-1	-	CTSTRARGDYKEQFF	TGTACCAGCACCCGAGCCCGGGGGGACTACAAAGAGCAGTTCTTC
TRBD2	TRBV12-3/TRBV12-4	TRBJ2-3	many	CASSEPGLTSTDTQYF	TGTGCCAGCAGTGAACCGGGACTAACTAGCACAGATACGCAGTATTTT
-	TRBV10-2	TRBJ2-5	-	CASSEGLVGPQETRYF	TGCGCCAGCAGTGAAGGCTTAGTGGGTCCTCAAGAGACCCGGTACTTC
-	TRBV7-9	TRBJ2-1	once	CVSSLDTLRAGATQWNEQFF	TGTGTCAGCAGCTTAGATACTCTTCGTGCGGGGGCTACCCAATGGAATGAGCAGTTCTTC
-	TRBV19	TRBJ2-1	-	CASSISGYNEQFF	TGTGCCAGTAGTATATCCGGCTACAATGAGCAGTTCTTC
TRBD2	TRBV9	TRBJ2-5	few	CASSVAGRAGETQYF	TGTGCCAGCAGCGTAGCCGGGAGGGCCGGAGAGACCCAGTACTTC
-	TRBV11-3	TRBJ2-7	once	CVSSLSGREHEQHF	TGTGTCAGCAGCTTAAGCGGGCGTGAGCACGAGCAGCACTTC
-	TRBV4-1	TRBJ1-4	many	CASSPLDWLGTNEKLFF	TGCGCCAGCAGCCCACTCGACTGGCTTGGGACGAATGAAAAACTGTTTTTT
TRBD1	TRBV29-1	TRBJ2-6	-	CSVSWDREADILTF	TGCAGCGTTAGCTGGGACAGGGAGGCCGACATCCTGACTTTC
TRBD2	TRBV11-2	TRBJ2-5	-	CAISSSSGLAGETQYF	TGTGCCATCAGCTCGTCATCCGGATTAGCGGGAGAGACCCAGTACTTC
-	TRBV5-4	TRBJ2-3	-	CASSWRSDNTDTQYF	TGTGCCAGCAGCTGGAGGAGCGATAACACAGATACGCAATATTTT
-	TRBV5-1	TRBJ2-7	few	CASSPGTWTETYEQYF	TGCGCCAGCAGCCCGGGAACCTGGACAGAGACTTACGAGCAGTACTTC
-	TRBV7-9	TRBJ1-3	many	CASSQTANSGNTIYF	TGTGCCAGCAGCCAGACAGCGAACTCTGGAAACACCATATATTTT
-	TRBV5-1	TRBJ2-4	many	CASSLEVTKAKNIQYF	TGCGCCAGCAGCTTGGAAGTCACAAAAGCCAAAAACATTCAGTACTTC
-	TRBV28	TRBJ2-7	-	CASTGPFGQHSYEQYF	TGTGCCAGCACTGGGCCCTTTGGACAGCACTCCTACGAGCAGTACTTC
TRBD1	TRBV29-1	TRBJ2-5	many	CSVEGTGSSLETQYF	TGCAGCGTTGAGGGGACAGGGTCTTCCCTAGAGACCCAGTACTTC
-	TRBV10-3	TRBJ1-1	many	CAISESGAGLSTEAFF	TGTGCCATCAGTGAGTCCGGGGCAGGGCTATCCACTGAAGCTTTCTTT
-	TRBV4-2	TRBJ2-7	-	CAGSQDSRPYKQYF	TGTGCCGGCAGCCAAGATTCTCGCCCCTACAAGCAGTACTTC
-	TRBV14	TRBJ1-2	many	CASSQRDFRYGYTF	TGTGCCAGCAGTCAACGGGACTTTAGGTATGGCTACACCTTC
-	TRBV19	TRBJ2-5	few	CASSMGRTTQETQYF	TGTGCCAGTAGTATGGGGCGGACCACACAAGAGACCCAGTACTTC
-	TRBV28	TRBJ1-2	many	CASILSGVGSTNYGYTF	TGTGCCAGCATATTGTCGGGGGTAGGCTCTACTAACTATGGCTACACCTTC
-	TRBV29-1	TRBJ2-5	many	CSVGSRGARGAQYF	TGCAGCGTCGGATCTAGAGGGGCTCGTGGGGCCCAGTACTTC
-	TRBV4-1	TRBJ2-5	-	CASSQGGHGRETHYF	TGCGCCAGTAGCCAGGGGGGACATGGACGCGAGACCCATTACTTC
-	TRBV28	TRBJ2-1	-	CASRSLRGVLYNEHFF	TGTGCCAGCAGATCTTTGAGGGGAGTGCTATACAATGAGCATTTCTTC
TRBD1	TRBV18	TRBJ2-1	few	CASSSRDRVNNEQFF	TGTGCCAGCTCATCCCGGGACAGGGTTAATAATGAGCAGTTCTTC
-	TRBV14	TRBJ1-2	-	CASSQDPGLNYGYTF	TGTGCCAGCAGCCAGGATCCAGGCTTGAACTATGGCTACACCTTC
TRBD1	TRBV6-5	TRBJ1-2	many	CASSYAGGADYGYTF	TGTGCCAGCAGTTACGCAGGGGGCGCCGACTATGGCTACACCTTC
-	TRBV4-2	TRBJ2-2	-	CASSHAVGARTRELFF	TGTGCCAGCAGTCATGCTGTGGGGGCGAGAACCAGGGAGCTGTTTTTT
-	TRBV5-1	TRBJ2-7	many	CASSLDPDRREQYF	TGCGCCAGCAGCTTGGACCCAGACAGACGCGAGCAGTACTTC
-	TRBV29-1	TRBJ2-1	-	CSAAGQGRPNEQFF	TGCAGCGCTGCGGGGCAGGGTAGACCCAATGAGCAGTTCTTC
-	TRBV4-1	TRBJ1-5	many	CASSIRVGSNQPQHF	TGCGCCAGCAGCATAAGGGTGGGGAGCAATCAGCCCCAGCATTTT
-	TRBV6-6	TRBJ1-1	-	CASSEEGVTGAFF	TGTGCCAGCAGTGAGGAGGGGGTCACTGGAGCTTTCTTT
TRBD1	TRBV28	TRBJ1-4	-	CAILRQGTEKLFF	TGTGCCATCCTTAGACAGGGTACTGAAAAACTGTTCTTT
-	TRBV28	TRBJ2-7	-	CTRNRPTSYEQYF	TGTACCAGGAACCGCCCCACATCCTACGAGCAGTACTTC
-	TRBV7-3	TRBJ2-1	few	CASAFGKYNEQFF	TGTGCCAGCGCATTCGGAAAATACAATGAGCAGTTCTTC
TRBD1	TRBV20-1	TRBJ2-7	few	CSAISGTGVHEQYF	TGCAGTGCTATTTCCGGGACAGGGGTTCACGAGCAGTACTTC
-	TRBV11-2	TRBJ2-3	-	CASSFGLWCTDTQYF	TGTGCCAGCAGCTTCGGACTATGGTGCACAGATACGCAGTATTTT
-	TRBV29-1	TRBJ1-3	-	CSVQTTQGPGNTIHF	TGCAGCGTTCAAACTACTCAGGGCCCTGGAAACACAATACATTTT
-	TRBV20-1	TRBJ2-7	-	CSAAISYEQYF	TGCAGTGCCGCAATAAGCTACGAGCAGTACTTC
-	TRBV20-1	TRBJ2-1	-	CSARSRQVYGNEQFF	TGCAGTGCTAGATCTCGACAGGTTTATGGCAATGAGCAGTTCTTC